A single T cell receptor beta chain is shown here with its context. The antigen remains unidentified. The record originates from a study of T cell responses to AZD1222 COVID-19 vaccine. Study results and limitations: White British donors predominated, females outnumbered males, and clonal diversity was possibly underestimated.

The repertoire was sequenced with immunoSEQ multiplex PCR; TCRdb's copy has only in-frame clones and lacks some. The sample lists 110,000 to 150,000 clones; approximately 92% were seen once. Germline CDR1 reads SGHVS; CDR2 reads FNYEAQ. Unmatched junction bases numbered 5, after V lost 5 bases and J lost 1 base. CDR3 length equals 16 residues. The TCR sequence derives from an adult in good health. The sequences come from peripheral blood, collected on day 0 of AZD1222 vaccination. The chain has TRBV7-6 and TRBJ2-2; TRBD1 agrees at 9 bases. The CDR3 reads CASSRGQGGNTGELFF. DNA for the CDR3: TGTGCCAGCAGCCGGGGACAGGGCGGGAACACCGGGGAGCTGTTTTTT.